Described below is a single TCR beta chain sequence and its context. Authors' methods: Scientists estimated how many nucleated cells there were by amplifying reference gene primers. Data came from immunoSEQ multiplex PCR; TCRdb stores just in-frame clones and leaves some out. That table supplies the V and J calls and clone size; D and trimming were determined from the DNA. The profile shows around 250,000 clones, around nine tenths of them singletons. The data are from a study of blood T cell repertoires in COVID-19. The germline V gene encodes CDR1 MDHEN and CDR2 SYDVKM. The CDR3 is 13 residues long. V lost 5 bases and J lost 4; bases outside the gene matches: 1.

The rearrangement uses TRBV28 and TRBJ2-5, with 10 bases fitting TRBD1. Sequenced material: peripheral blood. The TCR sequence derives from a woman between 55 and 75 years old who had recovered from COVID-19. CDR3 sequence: CASSRDRGETQYF. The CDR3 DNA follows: TGTGCCAGCAGTCGGGACAGGGGAGAGACCCAGTACTTC.